This T cell receptor beta chain was identified during a study of blood T cell repertoires in COVID-19. Whole-study context: COVID-19 samples collected from the United States, Italy and Spain covered acute and convalescent phases. The analysed material was cDNA or gDNA that came from T cells, B-cell-depleted T cells, or PBMCs.

Germline lookup yields CDR1 SNHLY and CDR2 FYNNEI. The V end lost 2 bases, the J end lost 3 bases, and 8 bases lay between the germline ends. The CDR3 loop spans 13 amino acids. Generated by immunoSEQ multiplex PCR, the TCRdb table keeps only in-frame clones and is missing some. Among about 480,000 clones listed, roughly nine tenths were seen once. Residents of approximately 25 US areas, aged about 18 to 89 years, made up the participants. The genes are TRBV2 and TRBJ2-7; the D is unclear. The sequenced sample was PBMCs or T cells enriched from blood (not recorded which). The sequence came from a woman under 30 with acute COVID-19. CDR3 sequence (DNA): TGTGCCAGCAGTGAAAGAGGAGACTACGAGCAGTACTTC. Residues: CASSERGDYEQYF.